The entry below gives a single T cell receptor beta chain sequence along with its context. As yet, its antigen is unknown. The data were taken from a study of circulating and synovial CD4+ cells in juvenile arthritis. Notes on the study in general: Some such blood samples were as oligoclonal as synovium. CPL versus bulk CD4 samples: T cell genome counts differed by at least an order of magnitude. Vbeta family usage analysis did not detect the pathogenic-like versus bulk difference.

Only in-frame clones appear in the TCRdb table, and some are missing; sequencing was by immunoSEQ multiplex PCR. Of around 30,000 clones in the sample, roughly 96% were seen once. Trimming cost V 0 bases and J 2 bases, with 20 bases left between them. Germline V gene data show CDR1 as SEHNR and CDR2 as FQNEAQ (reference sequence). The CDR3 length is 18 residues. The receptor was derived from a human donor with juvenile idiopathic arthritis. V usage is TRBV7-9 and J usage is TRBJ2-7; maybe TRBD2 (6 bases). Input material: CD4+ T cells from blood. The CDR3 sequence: CASSLALGGPRLTYEQYF. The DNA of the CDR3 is TGTGCCAGCAGCTTAGCTTTGGGAGGCCCCCGATTAACCTACGAGCAGTACTTC.